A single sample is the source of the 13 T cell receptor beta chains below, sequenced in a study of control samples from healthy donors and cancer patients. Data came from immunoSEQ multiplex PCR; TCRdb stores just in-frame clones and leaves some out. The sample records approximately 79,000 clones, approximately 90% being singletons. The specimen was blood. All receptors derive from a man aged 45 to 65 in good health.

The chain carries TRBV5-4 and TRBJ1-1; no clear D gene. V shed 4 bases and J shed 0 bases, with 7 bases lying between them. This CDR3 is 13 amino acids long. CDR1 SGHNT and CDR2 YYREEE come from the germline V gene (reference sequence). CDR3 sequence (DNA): TGTGCCAGCAGCAGGGAGATGAACACTGAAGCTTTCTTT. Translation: CASSREMNTEAFF.

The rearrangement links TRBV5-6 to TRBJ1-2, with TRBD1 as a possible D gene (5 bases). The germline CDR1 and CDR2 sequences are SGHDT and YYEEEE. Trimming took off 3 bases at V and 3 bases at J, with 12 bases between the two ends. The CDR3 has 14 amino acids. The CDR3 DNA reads TGTGCCAGCAGCTCCCAGGGAGGTGACTATGGCTACACCTTC. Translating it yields CASSSQGGDYGYTF.

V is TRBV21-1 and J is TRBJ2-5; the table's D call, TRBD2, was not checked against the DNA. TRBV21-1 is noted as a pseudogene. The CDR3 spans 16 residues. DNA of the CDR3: TGTGCCAGCAGCCAGGTTTGGCGGGGGGGCAAAGAGACCCAGTACTTC. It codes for CASSQVWRGGKETQYF.

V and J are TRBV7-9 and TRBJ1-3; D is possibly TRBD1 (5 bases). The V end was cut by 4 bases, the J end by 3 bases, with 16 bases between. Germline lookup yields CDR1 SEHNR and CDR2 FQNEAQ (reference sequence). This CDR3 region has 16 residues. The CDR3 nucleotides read TGTGCCAGCAGCTCCGGGGCGGGGACGGATGGAAACACCATATATTTT. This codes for CASSSGAGTDGNTIYF.

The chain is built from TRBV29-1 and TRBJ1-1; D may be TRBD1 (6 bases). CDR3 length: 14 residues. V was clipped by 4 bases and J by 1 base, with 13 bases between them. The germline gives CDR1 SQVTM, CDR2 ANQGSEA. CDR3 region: CSVGNRVSNTEAFF. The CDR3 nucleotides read TGCAGCGTTGGAAACAGGGTATCGAACACTGAAGCTTTCTTT.

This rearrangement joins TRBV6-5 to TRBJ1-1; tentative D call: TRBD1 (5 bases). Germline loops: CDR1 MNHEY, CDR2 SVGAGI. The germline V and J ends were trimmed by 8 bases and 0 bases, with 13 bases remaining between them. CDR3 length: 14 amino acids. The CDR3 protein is CASERGFMNTEAFF. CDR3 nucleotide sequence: TGTGCCAGCGAAAGGGGATTTATGAACACTGAAGCTTTCTTT.

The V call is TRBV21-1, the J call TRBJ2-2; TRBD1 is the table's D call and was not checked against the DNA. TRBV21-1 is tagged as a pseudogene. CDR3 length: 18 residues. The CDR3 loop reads CASSKVEGGQGNTGELFF. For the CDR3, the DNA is TGTGCCAGCAGCAAAGTTGAAGGAGGACAGGGGAACACCGGGGAGCTGTTTTTT.

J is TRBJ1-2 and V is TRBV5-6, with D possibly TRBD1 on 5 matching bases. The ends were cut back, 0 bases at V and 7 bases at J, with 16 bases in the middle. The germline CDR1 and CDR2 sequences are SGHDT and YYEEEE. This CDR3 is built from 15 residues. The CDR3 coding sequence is TGTGCCAGCAGCTTGGCCCCCGGGACGACTCTTGGCTACACCTTC. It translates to CASSLAPGTTLGYTF.

The CDR3 spells CASSQEAAAYGYTF. The CDR3 nucleotides read TGTGCCAGCAGCCAAGAGGCGGCCGCCTATGGCTACACCTTC. The J gene is TRBJ1-2, the V gene TRBV3-1 (or the pseudogene TRBV3-2), with D unresolved. Between the trimmed V and J ends, which lost 0 bases and 4 bases, there was a span of 9 bases. The germline gives CDR1 LGHDT, CDR2 YNNKEL (reference sequence). The CDR3 has 14 residues.

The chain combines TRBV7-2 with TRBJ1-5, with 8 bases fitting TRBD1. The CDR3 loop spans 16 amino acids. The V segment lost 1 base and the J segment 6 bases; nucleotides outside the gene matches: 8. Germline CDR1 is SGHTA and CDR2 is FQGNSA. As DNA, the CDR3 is TGTGCCAGCAGCTTAGTTTACGGACAGGGTGGTCAGCCCCAGCATTTT. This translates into CASSLVYGQGGQPQHF.

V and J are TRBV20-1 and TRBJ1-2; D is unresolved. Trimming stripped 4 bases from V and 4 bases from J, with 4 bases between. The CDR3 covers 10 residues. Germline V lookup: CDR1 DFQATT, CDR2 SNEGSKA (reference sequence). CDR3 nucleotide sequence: TGCAGTGCTAACGGCTATGGCTACACCTTC. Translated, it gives CSANGYGYTF.

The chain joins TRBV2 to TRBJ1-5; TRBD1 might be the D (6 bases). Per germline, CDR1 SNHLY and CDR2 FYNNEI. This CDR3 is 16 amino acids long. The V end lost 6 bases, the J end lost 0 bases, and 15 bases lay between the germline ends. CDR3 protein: CASSNQGPYSNQPQHF. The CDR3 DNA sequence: TGTGCCAGCAGCAATCAGGGGCCATATAGCAATCAGCCCCAGCATTTT.

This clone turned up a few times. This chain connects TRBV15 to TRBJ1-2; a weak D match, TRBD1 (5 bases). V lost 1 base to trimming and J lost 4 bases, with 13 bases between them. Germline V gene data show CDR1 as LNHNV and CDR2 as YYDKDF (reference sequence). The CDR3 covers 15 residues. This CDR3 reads CATSRVGTGFYGYTF. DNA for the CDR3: TGTGCCACCAGCAGAGTGGGGACCGGATTCTATGGCTACACCTTC. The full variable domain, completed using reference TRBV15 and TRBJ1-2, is DAMVIQNPRYQVTQFGKPVTLSCSQTLNHNVMYWYQQKSSQAPKLLFHYYDKDFNNEADTPDNFQSRRPNTSFCFLDIRSPGLGDTAMYLCATSRVGTGFYGYTFGSGTRLTVV.